The 20 T cell receptor beta chains presented below share a single source sample, sequenced in a study of Ad26.COV2.S vaccination and SARS-CoV-2 variants. Treatment denoted: around 19 received Ad26.COV2.S at low or high dose, single or two shots; about 5 received placebo; per-sample allocation not given. The study sampled participants on day 63 after the first vaccine or placebo injection. Clones were sequenced by immunoSEQ multiplex PCR, and TCRdb holds only the in-frame ones, with some missing. The repertoire holds about 430,000 clones, with over 75% as singletons. Sequenced here: peripheral blood, sampled in a trial of Ad26.COV2.S vaccine versus placebo. The receptor source for this set is a person between 18 and 65 years old who received the Ad26.COV2.S COVID-19 vaccine or a placebo.

The V call is TRBV29-1, the J call TRBJ1-4, with D possibly TRBD1 on 6 matching bases. Germline loops: CDR1 SQVTM, CDR2 ANQGSEA. This CDR3 spans 13 amino acids. The ends were cut back, 7 bases at V and 2 bases at J, with 11 bases in the middle. The CDR3 here is CSARQATNEKLFF. CDR3 DNA sequence: TGCAGCGCCAGACAGGCGACTAATGAAAAACTGTTTTTT.

The chain has TRBV7-9 and TRBJ2-5; the D gene is possibly TRBD1 (7 bases). The CDR3 consists of 15 residues. Per germline, CDR1 SEHNR and CDR2 FQNEAQ (reference sequence). The V and J ends lost 4 bases and 4 bases respectively, with 16 bases between them. This chain's CDR3 is CASSSPGQGGETQYF. The CDR3 DNA sequence: TGTGCCAGCAGCTCGCCGGGTCAGGGGGGAGAGACCCAGTACTTC. The variable domain in full, with the rest retrieved from reference TRBV7-9 and TRBJ2-5, is DTGVSQNPRHKITKRGQNVTFRCDPISEHNRLYWYRQTLGQGPEFLTYFQNEAQLEKSRLLSDRFSAERPKGSFSTLEIQRTEQGDSAMYLCASSSPGQGGETQYFGPGTRLLVL.

The rearrangement uses TRBV19 and TRBJ2-7; TRBD1 matches 7 bases. The CDR3 has 14 residues. CDR1 and CDR2 from the germline V gene are LNHDA and SQIVND (reference sequence). V trimming: 7 bases; J trimming: 7 bases; junction bases outside the gene matches: 13. The CDR3 is CASNTGTAAWEQYF. CDR3 sequence (DNA): TGTGCCAGTAACACCGGGACAGCCGCCTGGGAGCAGTACTTC.

Turning to this clone: Other nucleotide sequences from this sample produce the same CDR3. The chain employs TRBV28 and TRBJ1-2; possibly TRBD1 for D (5 bases). Germline lookup yields CDR1 MDHEN and CDR2 SYDVKM. Trimming removed 1 base at V and 4 bases at J, with 10 bases between. This CDR3 spans 14 amino acids. The CDR3 DNA reads as TGTGCCAGCAGTTTATCCGACAGAGGCTATGGCTACACCTTC. It encodes CASSLSDRGYGYTF.

The V gene is TRBV18, the J gene TRBJ2-7; 10 bases match TRBD1. In germline, CDR1 is KGHSH, CDR2 LQKENI. The CDR3 has 15 residues. The trim removed 1 base at V and 7 bases at J, leaving 7 bases unmatched. The CDR3 nucleotides read TGTGCCAGCTCACCACAGGGACAGGGGTTCGGGGAGCAGTACTTC. Translating it yields CASSPQGQGFGEQYF.

The rearrangement uses TRBV2 and TRBJ2-7, with 11 bases lining up with TRBD2. The CDR3 is 19 amino acids. Per the germline V gene, CDR1 is SNHLY and CDR2 is FYNNEI. After removal of 7 bases from V and 2 bases from J, the junction contained 19 bases not matched to a gene. The CDR3 reads CASTRTPGLAERVPYEQYF. DNA for the CDR3: TGTGCCAGCACCCGAACTCCGGGACTAGCGGAAAGGGTCCCCTACGAGCAGTACTTC.

The CDR3 DNA is TGTGCCAGCAGTGAACGGCTCTTGGGGGAGACCCAGTACTTC. It is translated as CASSERLLGETQYF. The chain has TRBV25-1 and TRBJ2-5, with D unresolved. V lost 2 bases, J lost 5 bases, and 12 bases lay in between. This CDR3 is built from 14 residues. Looked up from germline, CDR1 is MGHDK and CDR2 is SYGVNS. The complete variable domain, with remaining parts taken from reference TRBV25-1 and TRBJ2-5, reads EADIYQTPRYLVIGTGKKITLECSQTMGHDKMYWYQQDPGMELHLIHYSYGVNSTEKGDLSSESTVSRIRTEHFPLTLESARPSHTSQYLCASSERLLGETQYFGPGTRLLVL.

This chain uses TRBV21-1 with TRBJ2-5; the table's D call, TRBD2, has no DNA check behind it. TRBV21-1 is flagged as a pseudogene. This CDR3 contains 14 residues. CDR3 in amino acids: CASRVCGRKETQYF. In DNA, the CDR3 is TGTGCCAGCAGGGTTTGCGGGAGGAAAGAGACCCAGTACTTC.

V is TRBV27 and J is TRBJ1-1; D might be TRBD1 (5 bases). Germline CDR1 MNHEY, CDR2 SMNVEV (reference sequence). The CDR3 spans 14 residues. V lost 4 bases to trimming and J lost 1 base, with 10 bases between them. CDR3 bases: TGTGCCAGCAGTTGGGGACTAGCGAACACTGAAGCTTTCTTT. The encoded protein is CASSWGLANTEAFF.

This clone was detected a few times. The rearrangement links TRBV19 to TRBJ1-1; no definite D call. Looked up from germline, CDR1 is LNHDA and CDR2 is SQIVND (reference sequence). There are 14 residues in the CDR3. Trimming removed 5 bases from V and 7 bases from J, with 17 bases in between. The chain's CDR3 is CASSAGRLVIEAFF. The DNA of the CDR3 is TGTGCCAGTAGTGCTGGACGTCTCGTAATTGAAGCTTTCTTT.

The J gene is TRBJ1-2, the V gene TRBV7-2, with D perhaps TRBD1 (6 bases). Germline CDR1 reads SGHTA; CDR2 reads FQGNSA. The CDR3 consists of 15 residues. Trimming stripped 4 bases from V and 4 bases from J, with 16 bases between. CDR3 region: CASSSMGGAGYGYTF. The DNA for the CDR3 is TGTGCCAGCAGCTCGATGGGGGGCGCTGGCTATGGCTACACCTTC.

The count of this clone is one. The CDR3 DNA follows: TGCAGCGTTGCGGCTAGCGGGAGTTACGAGCAGTACTTC. This sequence encodes CSVAASGSYEQYF. The rearrangement links TRBV29-1 to TRBJ2-7; 10 bases align to TRBD2. Germline V gene sequence: CDR1 SQVTM, CDR2 ANQGSEA. This CDR3 has 13 amino acids. V shed 4 bases and J 4 bases; nucleotides not matched to a gene: 4.

The V and J genes are TRBV10-3 and TRBJ2-3; D remains unclear. Germline V lookup: CDR1 ENHRY, CDR2 SYGVKD. V was trimmed by 0 bases and J by 3 bases, leaving 1 base between them. The CDR3 has 12 amino acids. As DNA, the CDR3 is TGTGCCATCAGTGAGTCGACAGATACGCAGTATTTT. Its protein product is CAISESTDTQYF.

V and J are TRBV5-1 and TRBJ2-7; 11 bases match TRBD2. The germline V gene has CDR1 SGHRS and CDR2 YFSETQ. The CDR3 sequence is 20 residues long. V shed 4 bases, J shed 2 bases, and the junction held 20 bases outside the gene matches. The CDR3 DNA sequence: TGCGCCAGCAGCCTAACTTTTACAGGGGGTATTAGCGGGAGGGCCTACGAGCAGTACTTC. Encoded protein: CASSLTFTGGISGRAYEQYF. The variable domain in full, completed from reference TRBV5-1 and TRBJ2-7, reads KAGVTQTPRYLIKTRGQQVTLSCSPISGHRSVSWYQQTPGQGLQFLFEYFSETQRNKGNFPGRFSGRQFSNSRSEMNVSTLELGDSALYLCASSLTFTGGISGRAYEQYFGPGTRLTVT.

The CDR3 sequence: CASSYTGSDVFF. CDR3 sequence (DNA): TGTGCCAGCAGCTATACAGGGTCGGATGTGTTCTTC. The chain uses TRBV13 and TRBJ2-1; D may be TRBD1 (6 bases). Germline V gives CDR1 PRHDT, CDR2 FYEKMQ (reference sequence). The ends were cut back, 4 bases at V and 15 bases at J, with 16 bases in the middle. The CDR3 runs to 12 residues.

V is TRBV2 and J is TRBJ2-1; unclear D gene. The germline CDR1 and CDR2 sequences are SNHLY and FYNNEI. The CDR3 totals 12 residues. Trimming took off 4 bases at V and 4 bases at J, with 5 bases between the two ends. This chain's CDR3 is CASSAYYNEQFF. DNA for the CDR3: TGTGCCAGCAGTGCTTATTACAATGAGCAGTTCTTC.

This chain links TRBV19 with TRBJ1-6; D perhaps matches TRBD1 (6 bases). Germline V lookup: CDR1 LNHDA, CDR2 SQIVND (reference sequence). Trimming took off 6 bases at V and 1 base at J, with 7 bases between the two ends. CDR3 length: 14 residues. In nucleotides, the CDR3 is TGTGCCAGTAGCACAGGGTCCTATAATTCACCCCTCCACTTT. As protein: CASSTGSYNSPLHF. The entire variable domain, with the rest obtained from reference TRBV19 and TRBJ1-6, is as follows: DGGITQSPKYLFRKEGQNVTLSCEQNLNHDAMYWYRQDPGQGLRLIYYSQIVNDFQKGDIAEGYSVSREKKESFPLTVTSAQKNPTAFYLCASSTGSYNSPLHFGNGTRLTVT.

This sequence joins TRBV4-3 and TRBJ2-5; the match to TRBD2 covers 11 bases. The CDR3 is made up of 14 amino acids. V was clipped by 3 bases and J by 4 bases; unmatched bases: 1. Germline CDR1 is LGHNA and CDR2 is YSLEER. DNA of the CDR3: TGCGCCAGCAGCCACGGGACTAGCGGAGAGACCCAGTACTTC. Protein: CASSHGTSGETQYF.

This sequence joins TRBV10-1 and TRBJ1-2; possible D gene TRBD1, 5 bases. V was clipped by 0 bases and J by 8 bases, with 16 bases between them. The CDR3 totals 15 residues. Germline CDR1 and CDR2: WNHNN and SYGVQD (reference sequence). CDR3 sequence reads: CASSESGIGVGGYTF. The CDR3 region has the DNA TGCGCCAGCAGTGAGTCGGGGATAGGGGTCGGCGGCTACACCTTC.

The chain couples TRBV30 to TRBJ1-1, with D possibly TRBD1 on 5 matching bases. Trimming removed 1 base at V and 5 bases at J, with 11 bases between. CDR3 length equals 13 residues. Germline assignment: CDR1 GTSNPN and CDR2 SVGIG (reference sequence). The CDR3 loop is CAWSEGFQTEAFF. DNA of the CDR3: TGTGCCTGGAGTGAGGGGTTCCAGACTGAAGCTTTCTTT.